These 5 T cell receptor beta chains were all obtained from the same sample, sequenced in a study of blood T cell repertoires in COVID-19. Libraries were prepared by immunoSEQ multiplex PCR; TCRdb keeps only in-frame clonotypes and omits some of them. This table has 55,000 to 65,000 clones, 87% appearing once. Material for sequencing was peripheral blood. These receptors came from a human donor with acute or convalescent COVID-19. The donor label of this sample is uncertain.

This clone was detected a few times. This rearrangement joins TRBV29-1 to TRBJ2-5; D is uncertain. The CDR3 extends over 12 amino acids. CDR1 is SQVTM, CDR2 ANQGSEA, per germline. The V gene lost 3 bases and the J gene lost 2 bases, with 7 bases spanning the gap. The CDR3 region is CSVDRGQETQYF. For the CDR3, the DNA is TGCAGCGTTGATCGCGGACAAGAGACCCAGTACTTC. Looking up the rest from reference TRBV29-1 and TRBJ2-5 gives the full variable domain: SAVISQKPSRDICQRGTSLTIQCQVDSQVTMMFWYRQQPGQSLTLIATANQGSEATYESGFVIDKFPISRPNLTFSTLTVSNMSPEDSSIYLCSVDRGQETQYFGPGTRLLVL.

This clone was seen a single time. The rearrangement uses TRBV3-1 (or the pseudogene TRBV3-2) and TRBJ2-2; no reliable D call. Trimming left V 1 base short and J 4 bases short, with 7 bases between. Germline V gene lookup returns CDR1 LGHDT and CDR2 YNNKEL (reference sequence). This CDR3 has 14 amino acids. This CDR3 is CASSQASRTGELFF. The CDR3, as DNA: TGTGCCAGCAGCCAAGCATCGCGCACCGGGGAGCTGTTTTTT.

In DNA form, the CDR3 reads TGTGCCAGCAGCCCGGCACAGGGGCCATACGAGCAGTACGTC. Amino acid sequence: CASSPAQGPYEQYV. The rearrangement uses TRBV11-2 and TRBJ2-7; 7 nucleotides line up with TRBD1. The CDR3 is made up of 14 amino acids. V lost 5 bases and J lost 4; bases outside the gene matches: 8. Per the germline V gene, CDR1 is SGHAT and CDR2 is FQNNGV.

CDR3 bases: TGTGCCAGCAGCTTCGGACTGATTCAAGAGACCCAGTACTTC. Translation: CASSFGLIQETQYF. This rearrangement joins TRBV11-2 to TRBJ2-5, with a weak D call TRBD2 (5 bases). CDR1 is SGHAT, CDR2 FQNNGV, per germline. The CDR3 contains 14 residues. The V gene lost 3 bases and the J gene lost 2 bases, with 10 bases spanning the gap.

The chain joins TRBV19 to TRBJ2-3, with 7 bases that match TRBD1. V lost 6 bases and J lost 3; bases outside the gene matches: 6. Germline V gene lookup returns CDR1 LNHDA and CDR2 SQIVND (reference sequence). The CDR3 spans 14 residues. The CDR3 loop is CASRQGSVTDTQYF. The CDR3 nucleotides are TGTGCCAGTAGACAGGGGTCCGTGACAGATACGCAGTATTTT.